The rows below give T cell receptor beta chains drawn from one sample of a study of CD8 T cells in ankylosing spondylitis. TCRdb re-derived calls from the 5' RACE reads in MiXCR, one entry per CDR3 protein. The sample shows about 220,000 distinct CDR3 sequences, 6% to 8.5% of them seen only once. Sample: blood, either unsorted or a sorted T cell fraction (not recorded which). All receptors come from a male donor with ankylosing spondylitis. Both conserved end residues are part of each CDR3. A D gene is named only where the DNA matches it firmly. Clone size is shown for a subset of rows, as once, few, many or a class of expanded clone.

clone size	D gene	V gene	J gene	CDR3 DNA	CDR3 protein
many	.	TRBV29-1	TRBJ2-7	TGCAGCGTTTCCCCCGACGGTGGAGCCAGCGAGCAGTACTTC	CSVSPDGGASEQYF
.	TRBD1	TRBV7-6	TRBJ2-7	TGTGCCAGCACCGACTCCGGGACAGGCTCCTACGAGCAGTACTTC	CASTDSGTGSYEQYF
.	.	TRBV5-6	TRBJ2-3	TGTGCCAGCAGCTTGTGGGCCCTGGGGGGCGCAATTGCAGATACGCAGTATTTT	CASSLWALGGAIADTQYF
many	.	TRBV10-3	TRBJ2-2	TGTGCCATCAGTGACTCCCGGGACATGAACACCGGGGAGCTGTTTTTT	CAISDSRDMNTGELFF
few	TRBD2	TRBV7-8	TRBJ2-3	TGTGCCAGCAGCTTAGTCGGGACTAGCGGGCCGGGTCCGACAGATACGCAGTATTTT	CASSLVGTSGPGPTDTQYF
.	.	TRBV20-1	TRBJ2-2	TGCAGTGCTAGAGGCTTGGGCGGGGAGCTGTTTTTT	CSARGLGGELFF
many	.	TRBV7-3	TRBJ2-2	TGTGCCAGCAGCCCTACGACAGAGCCTAACACCGGGGAGCTGTTTTTT	CASSPTTEPNTGELFF
many	.	TRBV7-9	TRBJ1-2	TGTGCCAGCAGCTCCAGGACAGACTCGTATGGCTACACCTTC	CASSSRTDSYGYTF
few	.	TRBV4-1	TRBJ2-7	TGCGCCAGCAGCCAATCCCCGACAGGGACTTGGTACGAGCAGTACTTC	CASSQSPTGTWYEQYF
many	.	TRBV7-2	TRBJ2-7	TGTGCCAGCAGCTTATTTGCGGATTCCTACGAGCAGTACTTC	CASSLFADSYEQYF
many	.	TRBV27	TRBJ2-2	TGTGCCAGCAGTTTCGTGACAGGCAGGCTAGGGACCGGGGAGCTGTTTTTT	CASSFVTGRLGTGELFF
.	.	TRBV13	TRBJ2-1	TGTGCCACCCGGGACTTATACAATGAGCAGTTCTTC	CATRDLYNEQFF
many	.	TRBV7-9	TRBJ2-1	TGTGCCAGCAGCCACTGGGTTGAGTACAATGAGCAGTTCTTC	CASSHWVEYNEQFF
.	TRBD2	TRBV19	TRBJ2-7	TGTGCCAGTAGTATAGGGACTAGCGCCGGCTACGAGCAGTACTTC	CASSIGTSAGYEQYF
many	TRBD1	TRBV20-1	TRBJ1-2	TGCAGTGCTAGAGACCCGACAGGGGGCATTGGCTACACCTTC	CSARDPTGGIGYTF
many	.	TRBV20-1	TRBJ1-5	TGCAGTGCTAGAGGCCCACCTAAATTAAATCAGCCCCAGCATTTT	CSARGPPKLNQPQHF
many	.	TRBV28	TRBJ1-1	TGTGCCAGCAGCCCAACCCTTAAACAATTCCCGAACACTGAAGCTTTCTTT	CASSPTLKQFPNTEAFF
many	TRBD1	TRBV2	TRBJ2-7	TGTGCCGGGGGACAGGGGGTCTCCTACGAGCAGTACTTC	CAGGQGVSYEQYF
.	.	TRBV13	TRBJ2-7	TGTGCCAGCAGCCCACAATCATACGAGCAGTACTTC	CASSPQSYEQYF
few	.	TRBV6-6	TRBJ1-2	TGTGCCAGCAGAATCGACAGAGACTATGGCTACACCTTC	CASRIDRDYGYTF
many	TRBD2	TRBV4-3	TRBJ2-2	TGCGCCAGCAGCCTTCGACTAGCGGGCACCGGGGAGCTGTTTTTT	CASSLRLAGTGELFF
many	.	TRBV9	TRBJ1-6	TGTGCCAGCAGCGTCAGGGACCGTACTTCACCCCTCCACTTT	CASSVRDRTSPLHF
many	TRBD1	TRBV12-3/TRBV12-4	TRBJ1-2	TGTGCCAGCCTCGAGGGGACAGGGACCCACTATGGCTACACCTTC	CASLEGTGTHYGYTF
.	.	TRBV7-9	TRBJ2-1	TGTGCCAGCAGCTCCGGGCACAATGAGCAGTTCTTC	CASSSGHNEQFF
few	.	TRBV11-1	TRBJ2-7	TGTGCCAGCAGCTCCCCGGGAAACTACGAGCAGTACTTC	CASSSPGNYEQYF
many	.	TRBV7-9	TRBJ2-1	TGTGCCAGCAGCCCCTGGGATGAGCAGTTCTTC	CASSPWDEQFF
many	.	TRBV12-3/TRBV12-4	TRBJ2-2	TGTGCCAGCAGTTTATTTCCTTCAAACACCGGGGAGCTGTTTTTT	CASSLFPSNTGELFF
many	.	TRBV4-3	TRBJ2-5	TGCGCCAGCAGCCAAGACCCAGAAGAGACCCAGTACTTC	CASSQDPEETQYF
.	.	TRBV12-3/TRBV12-4	TRBJ2-7	TGTGCCAGCAGTTTGGCCGAGAAAGGTTCCTACGAGCAGTACTTC	CASSLAEKGSYEQYF
many	TRBD1	TRBV11-2	TRBJ2-7	TGTGCCAGCAGCCATGGGACAGTTCGGGACTTC	CASSHGTVRDF
few	.	TRBV4-3	TRBJ2-7	TGCGCCAGCAGCCAAGAAAGGTCGTTCTCCTACGAGCAGTACTTC	CASSQERSFSYEQYF
many	TRBD1	TRBV14	TRBJ2-5	TGTGCCAGCAGCCGCCGGGACAGGGGATCGGAGACCCAGTACTTC	CASSRRDRGSETQYF
.	TRBD2	TRBV7-9	TRBJ2-3	TGTGCCAGCAGCTATACTAGCGGCTCCACAGATACGCAGTATTTT	CASSYTSGSTDTQYF
.	.	TRBV6-1	TRBJ1-2	TGTGCCAGTGGGGTGGGGACGGTCTATGGCTACACCTTC	CASGVGTVYGYTF
many	.	TRBV9	TRBJ2-4	TGTGCCAGCAGCGTCGGTCAGGGGACCAAAAACATTCAGTACTTC	CASSVGQGTKNIQYF
few	TRBD2	TRBV27	TRBJ2-1	TGTGCCAGCAGTTTTCCTGGTCAAGCGGGGGCGGACAATGAGCAGTTCTTC	CASSFPGQAGADNEQFF
few	.	TRBV15	TRBJ2-5	TGTGCCACCAGCAGGGGCGGGACTTTGCTTAGGGAGACCCAGTACTTC	CATSRGGTLLRETQYF
many	.	TRBV9	TRBJ2-5	TGTGCCAGCAGCGTAGCGGGCAGACAAGAGACCCAGTACTTC	CASSVAGRQETQYF
many	TRBD2	TRBV9	TRBJ2-1	TGTGCCAGCAGCCCGCCGTGGGCGGGAGAGCGCCGTCATGAGCAGTTCTTC	CASSPPWAGERRHEQFF
many	.	TRBV15	TRBJ2-1	TGTGCCACCAGCGCCCGTGGGAGCTCCTACAATGAGCAGTTCTTC	CATSARGSSYNEQFF
many	TRBD1	TRBV12-3/TRBV12-4	TRBJ2-7	TGTGCCAGCGGAACCCGGGACAGGGGCGTCAAGTTC	CASGTRDRGVKF
.	.	TRBV18	TRBJ2-5	TGTGCCAGCTCTCGGGACGGCGGGGAGACCCAGTACTTC	CASSRDGGETQYF
many	.	TRBV7-3	TRBJ2-1	TGTGCCAGCAGCTCCTCGACCGCGCTGGAGCAGTTCTTC	CASSSSTALEQFF
.	TRBD2	TRBV6-2/TRBV6-3	TRBJ2-5	TGTGCCAGCAGTTACACCCGACTAGCGGGTCACCAAGAGACCCAGTACTTC	CASSYTRLAGHQETQYF
many	TRBD2	TRBV7-9	TRBJ2-1	TGTGCCAGCAGCTTACCACCGGGAGGGCCCTACAATGAGCAGTTCTTC	CASSLPPGGPYNEQFF
many	TRBD1	TRBV11-2	TRBJ2-2	TGTGCCAGCAGCTACCGGACAGGGAACACCGGGGAGCTGTTTTTT	CASSYRTGNTGELFF
.	TRBD1	TRBV3-1	TRBJ2-3	TGTGCCAGCACCCCACAGGGGGCGGGAGATACGCAGTATTTT	CASTPQGAGDTQYF
many	.	TRBV5-1	TRBJ2-1	TGCGCCAGCAGCTTCCTTAGCGGAGGCGCCTACAATGAGCAGTTCTTC	CASSFLSGGAYNEQFF